These 18 T cell receptor beta chains came from one sample sequenced in a study of regulatory T cells in long-lasting Graves disease. Time point defined: newly diagnosed GD, antithyroid drugs for less than 3 months. From PBMCs, RNA was extracted and then used to make the TCR library. HTBI primers from iRepertoire and Arm-PCR of CDR3 regions yielded the TCR beta libraries. TCRdb re-called the multiplex PCR reads through MiXCR, storing one row per CDR3 protein. The sample has some 340,000 distinct CDR3 sequences, roughly 12% seen once. These sequences were also reported in another study, on T cells in Graves' hyperthyroidism and ophthalmopathy.

This specimen was peripheral blood mononuclear cells (PBMCs), taken at new diagnosis, from a patient treated with antithyroid drugs. The receptors were gathered from a woman aged 18-29 years with Graves disease.

This clonotype was counted only a few times. The CDR3 DNA reads TGTGCCAGCAGCTTAACCATAACGAACACCGGGGAGCTGTTTTTT. This encodes CASSLTITNTGELFF. The rearrangement links TRBV7-3 to TRBJ2-2; D gene uncertain. The V and J ends lost 0 bases and 0 bases respectively, with 5 bases between them. CDR3 length: 15 residues. Germline V gene lookup returns CDR1 SGHTA and CDR2 FQGTGA. The entire variable domain, with the rest obtained from reference TRBV7-3 and TRBJ2-2, is as follows: GAGVSQTPSNKVTEKGKYVELRCDPISGHTALYWYRQSLGQGPEFLIYFQGTGAADDSGLPNDRFFAVRPEGSVSTLKIQRTERGDSAVYLCASSLTITNTGELFFGEGSRLTVL.

This clonotype was detected many times. The chain carries TRBV6-1 and TRBJ1-1; TRBD1 is a possible D gene (5 bases). Germline V lookup: CDR1 MNHNS, CDR2 SASEGT. Trimming took 7 bases from V and 6 from J, leaving 18 bases between them. CDR3 length equals 14 residues. The CDR3 DNA reads as TGTGCCAGCATAAGGGACGGGGGGAGGCCTGAAGCTTTCTTT. Protein product: CASIRDGGRPEAFF.

This clonotype was seen a handful of times. V gene TRBV24-1 combines with J gene TRBJ2-1; 7 positions agree with TRBD2. Per germline, CDR1 KGHDR and CDR2 SFDVKD. J lost 7 bases, V lost 12 bases, and 11 bases had no gene match. The length of the CDR3 is 13 residues. CDR3 sequence (DNA): TGTGCCCCCATCGGGACTAAAGGAAATGAGCAGTTCTTC. Its translation is CAPIGTKGNEQFF.

This clonotype appeared many times. The chain links TRBV20-1 to TRBJ1-1; D gene ambiguous. The CDR3 is 11 residues long. The germline V and J ends were trimmed by 6 bases and 11 bases, with 16 bases remaining between them. The V gene's germline CDR1 is DFQATT and CDR2 SNEGSKA (reference sequence). CDR3 in DNA: TGCAGTGCACGAGAGCTCGAAACGGCTTTCTTT. Its protein product is CSARELETAFF.

At least ten counts were recorded for this clonotype. V is TRBV28 and J is TRBJ2-7, with D possibly being TRBD1 or TRBD2 (7 bases each). The CDR3 spans 13 residues. Trimming took 6 bases from V and 5 from J, leaving 14 bases between them. Germline V gene lookup returns CDR1 MDHEN and CDR2 SYDVKM. This CDR3 reads CASSLAGGDEQYF. CDR3 nucleotide sequence: TGTGCCAGCAGCCTTGCAGGGGGGGACGAGCAGTACTTC.

This clonotype was picked up many times. The chain combines TRBV6-1 with TRBJ2-1, with 10 bases identical to TRBD1. Germline CDR1 and CDR2: MNHNS and SASEGT. The CDR3 spans 15 residues. V gave up 8 bases and J gave up 2 bases; unmatched junction bases: 6. This CDR3 is CASALTGGAYNEQFF. The CDR3 DNA sequence: TGTGCCAGCGCACTGACAGGGGGCGCCTACAATGAGCAGTTCTTC.

Regarding this clonotype: With a much larger clone just one base away, this may be a read error. V and J are TRBV27 and TRBJ2-1; the D is unclear. CDR1 and CDR2 (germline): MNHEY, SMNVEV (reference sequence). The CDR3 contains 15 residues. V was clipped by 4 bases and J by 6 bases, with 16 bases between them. The CDR3 region is CASSWAEGFGNEQFF. CDR3 DNA: TGTGCCAGCAGTTGGGCGGAAGGGTTTGGCAATGAGCAGTTCTTC.

This clonotype was seen more than once but under ten times. The rearrangement uses TRBV24-1 and TRBJ2-3; 8 bases are shared with TRBD1. CDR3 length: 15 residues. J was trimmed by 5 bases and V by 8 bases; bases with no gene match: 11. In germline, CDR1 is KGHDR, CDR2 SFDVKD. Here the CDR3 reads CATTITGTGLDTQYF. In DNA form, the CDR3 reads TGTGCCACCACTATTACCGGGACAGGATTAGATACGCAGTATTTT.

The CDR3 sequence: CSAIPGTGGLAKNIQYF. In DNA form, the CDR3 reads TGCAGCGCAATCCCGGGGACAGGGGGGTTAGCCAAAAACATTCAGTACTTC. The chain employs TRBV29-1 and TRBJ2-4, with 11 positions matching TRBD1. Trimming cost V 7 bases and J 0 bases; bases outside gene matches: 11. Germline V gene sequence: CDR1 SQVTM, CDR2 ANQGSEA. The CDR3 spans 17 residues.

This clonotype was counted many times. The chain recombines TRBV5-5 with TRBJ2-7; a possible D gene is TRBD1 (5 bases). In germline, CDR1 is SGHKS, CDR2 YYEKEE (reference sequence). Trimming removed 4 bases from V and 3 bases from J, with 23 bases in between. The length of the CDR3 is 17 residues. The CDR3 region has the DNA TGTGCCAGCAGCCGCACGGGTTGGGGCCCAGAGGTCTACGAGCAGTACTTC. This encodes CASSRTGWGPEVYEQYF.

This clonotype appeared many times. The chain carries TRBV7-3 and TRBJ1-1; TRBD1 might be the D (6 bases). V lost 8 bases and J lost 4, with 20 bases in between. Germline lookup yields CDR1 SGHTA and CDR2 FQGTGA. This CDR3 is built from 15 residues. The DNA for the CDR3 is TGTGCCAGCTCTAAATCAGGGGTCGATAGCACTGAAGCTTTCTTT. As protein: CASSKSGVDSTEAFF.

This clonotype was seen more than once but under ten times. This sequence may be a read error, since a much larger clone differs from it by one base. This sequence joins TRBV24-1 and TRBJ2-6; D uncertain. The CDR3 has 16 residues. CDR1 is KGHDR, CDR2 SFDVKD, per germline. This chain's CDR3 is CAISGYLPSGANVLTF. The CDR3 region has the DNA TGTGCCATCAGTGGGTACCTCCCATCTGGGGCCAACGTCCTGACTTTC.

This clonotype was seen a few times. The V call is TRBV25-1, the J call TRBJ1-1; D is undetermined. This CDR3 comprises 14 residues. Trimming stripped 2 bases from V and 8 bases from J, with 15 bases between. The germline gives CDR1 MGHDK, CDR2 SYGVNS. The CDR3, as DNA: TGTGCCAGCAGTGAAATTGGATGGGAAACAGAAGCTTTCTTT. Its protein is CASSEIGWETEAFF.

The rearrangement uses TRBV5-1 and TRBJ1-2, with D possibly matching TRBD1 (5 bases). V was shortened by 2 bases and J by 4 bases, with 15 bases between the two germline ends. Germline CDR1 and CDR2: SGHRS and YFSETQ. The CDR3 is 15 residues long. CDR3 sequence reads: CASSLDRSVFYGYTF. The CDR3 region has the DNA TGCGCCAGCAGCTTAGACAGATCCGTATTCTATGGCTACACCTTC.

This clonotype has at least ten counts. The V and J genes are TRBV6-1 and TRBJ2-2, with 7 bases that match TRBD2. The CDR3 extends over 17 amino acids. Germline assignment: CDR1 MNHNS and CDR2 SASEGT. V lost 6 bases to trimming and J lost 4 bases; unmatched junction nucleotides: 14. CDR3 region: CASSSNGGGRGTGELFF. The CDR3 region has the DNA TGTGCCAGCAGCTCCAATGGGGGGGGACGAGGCACCGGGGAGCTGTTTTTT.

This clonotype turned up a few times. This chain links TRBV20-1 with TRBJ1-2; D unresolved. Germline CDR1 DFQATT, CDR2 SNEGSKA (reference sequence). CDR3 length: 12 amino acids. As DNA, the CDR3 is TGCAGGGGCGGGCCTTTCCCCTATGGCTACACCTTC. This gives the protein CRGGPFPYGYTF.

DNA for the CDR3: TGTGCCAGCAGCTTAGGGACAACAACTAATGAAAAACTGTTTTTT. It encodes CASSLGTTTNEKLFF. The chain employs TRBV13 and TRBJ1-4, with no clear D. Trimming removed 0 bases at V and 0 bases at J, with 5 bases between. The germline CDR1 and CDR2 sequences are PRHDT and FYEKMQ (reference sequence). The CDR3 consists of 15 residues.

This clonotype has more than one count but fewer than ten. The rearrangement links TRBV20-1 to TRBJ2-4; 10 positions match TRBD2. Trimming cost V 1 base and J 9 bases; bases outside gene matches: 3. CDR1 is DFQATT and CDR2 is SNEGSKA in the germline V gene (reference sequence). CDR3 length: 13 residues. The CDR3 sequence: CSARGQREGIQYF. CDR3 sequence (DNA): TGCAGTGCTAGAGGACAGCGGGAGGGCATTCAGTACTTC.